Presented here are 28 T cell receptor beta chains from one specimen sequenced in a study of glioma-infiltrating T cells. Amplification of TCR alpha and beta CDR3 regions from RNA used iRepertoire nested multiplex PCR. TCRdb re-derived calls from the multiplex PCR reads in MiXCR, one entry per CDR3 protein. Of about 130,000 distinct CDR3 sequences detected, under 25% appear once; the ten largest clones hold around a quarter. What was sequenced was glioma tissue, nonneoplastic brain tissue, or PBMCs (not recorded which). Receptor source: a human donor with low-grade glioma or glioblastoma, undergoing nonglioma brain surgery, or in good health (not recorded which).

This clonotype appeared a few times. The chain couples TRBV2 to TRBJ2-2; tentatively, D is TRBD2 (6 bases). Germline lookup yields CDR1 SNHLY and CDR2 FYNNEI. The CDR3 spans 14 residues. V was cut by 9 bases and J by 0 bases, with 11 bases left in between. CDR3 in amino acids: CASREPANTGELFF. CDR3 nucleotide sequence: TGTGCCAGTCGGGAGCCAGCGAACACCGGGGAGCTGTTTTTT.

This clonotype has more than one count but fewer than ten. This CDR3 reads CASSRTGVEQYV. CDR3 in DNA: TGCGCCAGCAGTAGGACAGGGGTCGAGCAGTACGTC. The chain links TRBV10-2 to TRBJ2-7, with 9 bases fitting TRBD1. The length of the CDR3 is 12 residues. J lost 6 bases, V lost 5 bases, and 2 bases had no gene match. Per germline, CDR1 WSHSY and CDR2 SAAADI.

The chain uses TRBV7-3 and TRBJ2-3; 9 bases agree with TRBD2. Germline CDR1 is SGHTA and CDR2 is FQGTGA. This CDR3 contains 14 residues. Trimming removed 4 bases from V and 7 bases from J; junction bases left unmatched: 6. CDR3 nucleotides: TGTGCCAGCAGCTCAGCGGGGGGAGTTAATACGCAGTATTTT. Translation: CASSSAGGVNTQYF.

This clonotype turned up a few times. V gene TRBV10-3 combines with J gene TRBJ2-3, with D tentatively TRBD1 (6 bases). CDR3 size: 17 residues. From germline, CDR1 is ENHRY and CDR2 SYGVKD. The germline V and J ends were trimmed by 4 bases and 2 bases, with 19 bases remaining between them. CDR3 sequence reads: CAISGRRSDRPTDTQYF. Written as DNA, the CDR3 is TGTGCCATCAGTGGCCGTAGGTCGGACAGACCCACAGATACGCAGTATTTT.

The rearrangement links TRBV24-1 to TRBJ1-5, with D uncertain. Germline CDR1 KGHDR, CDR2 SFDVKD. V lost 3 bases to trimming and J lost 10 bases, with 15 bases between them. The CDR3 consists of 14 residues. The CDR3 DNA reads TGTGCCACCAGTGATGACTACGAAGAGGGACCCCAGCATTTT. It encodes CATSDDYEEGPQHF.

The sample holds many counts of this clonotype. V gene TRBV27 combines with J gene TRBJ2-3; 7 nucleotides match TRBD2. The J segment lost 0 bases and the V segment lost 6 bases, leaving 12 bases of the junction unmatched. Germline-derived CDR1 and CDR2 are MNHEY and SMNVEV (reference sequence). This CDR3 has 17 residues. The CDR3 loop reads CASRTRSGGGSTDTQYF. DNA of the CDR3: TGTGCCAGCAGAACACGGTCAGGCGGGGGAAGCACAGATACGCAGTATTTT.

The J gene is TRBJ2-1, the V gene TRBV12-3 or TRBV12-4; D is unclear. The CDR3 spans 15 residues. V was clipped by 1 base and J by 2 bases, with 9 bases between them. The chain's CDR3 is CASSLEVETYNEQFF. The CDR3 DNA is TGTGCCAGCAGTTTAGAAGTGGAAACCTACAATGAGCAGTTCTTC.

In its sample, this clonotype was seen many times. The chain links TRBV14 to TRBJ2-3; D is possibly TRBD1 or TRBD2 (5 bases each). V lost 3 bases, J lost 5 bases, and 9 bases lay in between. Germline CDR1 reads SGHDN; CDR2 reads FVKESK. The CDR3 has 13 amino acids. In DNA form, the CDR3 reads TGTGCCAGCAGCCAGACGAGGGGAGATACGCAGTATTTT. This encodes CASSQTRGDTQYF.

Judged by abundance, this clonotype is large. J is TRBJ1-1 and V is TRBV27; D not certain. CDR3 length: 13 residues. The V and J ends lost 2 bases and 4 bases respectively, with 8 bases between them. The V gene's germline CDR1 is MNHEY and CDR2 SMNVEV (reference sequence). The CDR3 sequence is CASSLRVSTEAFF. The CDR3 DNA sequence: TGTGCCAGCAGTTTACGGGTGTCCACTGAAGCTTTCTTT.

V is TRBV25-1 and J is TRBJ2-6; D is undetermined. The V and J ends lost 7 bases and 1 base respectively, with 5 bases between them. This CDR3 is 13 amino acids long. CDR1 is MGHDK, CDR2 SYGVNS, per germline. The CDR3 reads CASILSGANVLTF. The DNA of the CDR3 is TGTGCCAGCATCTTGTCTGGGGCCAACGTCCTGACTTTC.

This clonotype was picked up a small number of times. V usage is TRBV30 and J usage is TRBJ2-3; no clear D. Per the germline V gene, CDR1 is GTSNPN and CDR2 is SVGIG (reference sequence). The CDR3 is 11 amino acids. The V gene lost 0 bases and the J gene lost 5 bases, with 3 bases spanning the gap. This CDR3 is CAWSVRDTQYF. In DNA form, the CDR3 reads TGTGCCTGGAGTGTACGAGATACGCAGTATTTT. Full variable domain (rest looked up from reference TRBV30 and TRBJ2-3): SQTIHQWPATLVQPVGSPLSLECTVEGTSNPNLYWYRQAAGRGLQLLFYSVGIGQISSEVPQNLSASRPQDRQFILSSKKLLLSDSGFYLCAWSVRDTQYFGPGTRLTVL.

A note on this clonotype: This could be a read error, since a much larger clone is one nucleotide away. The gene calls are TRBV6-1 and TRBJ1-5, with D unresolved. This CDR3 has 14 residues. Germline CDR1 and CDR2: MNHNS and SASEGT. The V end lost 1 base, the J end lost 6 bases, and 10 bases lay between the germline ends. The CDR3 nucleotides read TGTGCCAGCAGTGAAGGAGGAGTCAGTCAGCCCCAGCATTTT. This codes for CASSEGGVSQPQHF.

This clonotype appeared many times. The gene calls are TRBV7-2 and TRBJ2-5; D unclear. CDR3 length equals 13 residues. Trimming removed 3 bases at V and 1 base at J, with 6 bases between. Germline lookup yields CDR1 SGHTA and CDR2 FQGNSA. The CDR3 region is CASSFIPQETQYF. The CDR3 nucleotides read TGTGCCAGCAGCTTTATTCCCCAAGAGACCCAGTACTTC.

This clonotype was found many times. The CDR3 protein is CSARAGHFQETQYF. The CDR3, as DNA: TGCAGTGCTAGAGCCGGACACTTTCAAGAGACCCAGTACTTC. The chain has TRBV20-1 and TRBJ2-5; possible D gene TRBD1, 5 bases. The CDR3 sequence is 14 residues long. Germline CDR1 and CDR2: DFQATT and SNEGSKA (reference sequence). V lost 1 base, J lost 2 bases, and 11 bases lay in between.

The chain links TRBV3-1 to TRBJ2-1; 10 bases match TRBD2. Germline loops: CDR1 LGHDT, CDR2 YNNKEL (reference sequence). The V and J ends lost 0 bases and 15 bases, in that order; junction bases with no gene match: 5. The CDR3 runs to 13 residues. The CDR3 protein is CASSQDKRGGVFF. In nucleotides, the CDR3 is TGTGCCAGCAGCCAAGATAAGCGGGGGGGCGTGTTCTTC.

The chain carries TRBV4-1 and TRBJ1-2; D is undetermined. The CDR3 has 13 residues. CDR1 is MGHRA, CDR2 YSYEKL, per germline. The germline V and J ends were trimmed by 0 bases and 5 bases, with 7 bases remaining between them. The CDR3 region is CASSQEEGYGYTF. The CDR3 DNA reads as TGCGCCAGCAGCCAAGAGGAAGGATATGGCTACACCTTC.

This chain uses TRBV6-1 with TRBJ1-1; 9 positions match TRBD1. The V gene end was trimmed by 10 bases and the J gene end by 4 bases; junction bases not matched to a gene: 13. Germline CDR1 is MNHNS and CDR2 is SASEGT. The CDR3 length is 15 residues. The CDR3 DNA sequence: TGTGCCACCACCGGGACAGGGTTACGAGGCACTGAAGCTTTCTTT. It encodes CATTGTGLRGTEAFF.

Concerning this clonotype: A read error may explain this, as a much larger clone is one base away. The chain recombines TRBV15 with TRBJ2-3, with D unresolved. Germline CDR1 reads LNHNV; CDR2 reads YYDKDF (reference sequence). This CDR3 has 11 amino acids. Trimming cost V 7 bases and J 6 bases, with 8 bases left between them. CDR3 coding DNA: TGTGCCACCACCGGGTCCGATACGCAGTATTTT. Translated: CATTGSDTQYF.

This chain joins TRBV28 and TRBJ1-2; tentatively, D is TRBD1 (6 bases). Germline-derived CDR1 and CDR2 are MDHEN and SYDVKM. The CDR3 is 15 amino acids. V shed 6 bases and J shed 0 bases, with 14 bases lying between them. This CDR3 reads CASSLNREPNYGYTF. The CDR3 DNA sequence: TGTGCCAGCAGCCTAAACAGGGAGCCTAACTATGGCTACACCTTC.

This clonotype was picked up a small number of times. The CDR3 bases are TGTGCCAGCAGTTTGGAAGGCAAGAACAGGTTGGCCATTCAGTACTTC. Its translation: CASSLEGKNRLAIQYF. The rearrangement joins TRBV27 to TRBJ2-4, with D perhaps TRBD1 (5 bases). This CDR3 is built from 16 residues. V gave up 3 bases and J gave up 9 bases, with 21 bases separating them. Germline assignment: CDR1 MNHEY and CDR2 SMNVEV (reference sequence).

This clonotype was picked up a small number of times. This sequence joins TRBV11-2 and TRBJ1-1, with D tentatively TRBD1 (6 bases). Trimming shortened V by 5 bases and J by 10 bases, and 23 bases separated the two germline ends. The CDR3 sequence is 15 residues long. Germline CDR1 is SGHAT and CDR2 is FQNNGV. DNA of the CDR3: TGTGCCAGCAGCAGTACAGGGAAAGGGAAAGGGGGAGCTTTCTTT. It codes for CASSSTGKGKGGAFF.

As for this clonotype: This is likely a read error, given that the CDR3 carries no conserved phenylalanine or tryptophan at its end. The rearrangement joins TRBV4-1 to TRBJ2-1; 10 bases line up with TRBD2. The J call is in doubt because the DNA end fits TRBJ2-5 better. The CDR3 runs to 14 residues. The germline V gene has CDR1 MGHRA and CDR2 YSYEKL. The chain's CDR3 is CASSPSGGRETQYL. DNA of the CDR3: TGCGCCAGCAGCCCTAGCGGGGGACGGGAGACCCAGTACCTC.

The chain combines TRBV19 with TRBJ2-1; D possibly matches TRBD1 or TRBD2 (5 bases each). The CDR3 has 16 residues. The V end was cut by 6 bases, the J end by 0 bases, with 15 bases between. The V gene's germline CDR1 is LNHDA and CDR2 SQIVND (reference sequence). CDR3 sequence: CASSPRDGRSYNEQFF. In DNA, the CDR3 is TGTGCCAGTAGCCCAAGGGACGGCCGCTCCTACAATGAGCAGTTCTTC.

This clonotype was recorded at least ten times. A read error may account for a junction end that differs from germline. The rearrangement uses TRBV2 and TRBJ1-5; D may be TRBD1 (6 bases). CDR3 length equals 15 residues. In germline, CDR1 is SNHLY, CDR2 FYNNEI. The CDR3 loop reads CASREDNRAYQPQHF. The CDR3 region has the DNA TGTGCCAGCAGAGAAGATAACAGGGCGTATCAGCCCCAGCATTTT.

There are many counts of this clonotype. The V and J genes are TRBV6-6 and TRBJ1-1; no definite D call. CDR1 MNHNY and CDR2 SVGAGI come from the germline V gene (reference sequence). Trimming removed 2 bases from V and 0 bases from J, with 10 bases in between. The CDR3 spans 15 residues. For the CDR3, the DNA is TGTGCCAGCAGTTACGAGAACGGAATGAACACTGAAGCTTTCTTT. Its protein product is CASSYENGMNTEAFF.

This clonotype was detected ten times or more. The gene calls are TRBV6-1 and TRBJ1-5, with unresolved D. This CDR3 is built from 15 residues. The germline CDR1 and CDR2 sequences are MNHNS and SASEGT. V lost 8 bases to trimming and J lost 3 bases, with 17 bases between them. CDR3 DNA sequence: TGTGCCAGCCACCCCTTAGGCCGCAACAATCAGCCCCAGCATTTT. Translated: CASHPLGRNNQPQHF.

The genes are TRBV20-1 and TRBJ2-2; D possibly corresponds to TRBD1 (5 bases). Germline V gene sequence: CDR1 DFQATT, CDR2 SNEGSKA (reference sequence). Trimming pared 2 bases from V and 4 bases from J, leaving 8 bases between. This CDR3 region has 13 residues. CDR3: CSARPTVTGELFF. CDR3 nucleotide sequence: TGCAGTGCTAGACCGACAGTCACCGGGGAGCTGTTTTTT.

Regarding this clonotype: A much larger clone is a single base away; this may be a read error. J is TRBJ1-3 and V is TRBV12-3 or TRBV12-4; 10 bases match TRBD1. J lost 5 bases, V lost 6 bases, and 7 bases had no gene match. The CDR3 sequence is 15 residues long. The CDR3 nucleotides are TGTGCCAGCAGGGGACAGGGGCTTTTTAGAAACACCATATATTTT. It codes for CASRGQGLFRNTIYF.